The 12 T cell receptor beta chains below come from one sample, sequenced in a study of blood T cell repertoires in COVID-19. Sequencing was performed with immunoSEQ multiplex PCR; in TCRdb, only in-frame clones are kept and a portion is missing. This sample has around 270,000 clones, with around 88% found just once. The sequenced sample consisted of peripheral blood. These receptors came from a man aged 30 to 39 with acute or convalescent COVID-19.

The rearrangement uses TRBV11-2 and TRBJ1-1; D is ambiguous. Germline CDR1 is SGHAT and CDR2 is FQNNGV. Between the trimmed V and J ends, which lost 5 bases and 6 bases, there was a span of 13 bases. The CDR3 runs to 13 residues. The CDR3 here is CASSTTAQAEAFF. The DNA of the CDR3 is TGTGCCAGCAGCACCACGGCTCAGGCTGAAGCTTTCTTT. Drawing the rest from reference TRBV11-2 and TRBJ1-1, the complete variable domain is EAGVAQSPRYKIIEKRQSVAFWCNPISGHATLYWYQQILGQGPKLLIQFQNNGVVDDSQLPKDRFSAERLKGVDSTLKIQPAKLEDSAVYLCASSTTAQAEAFFGQGTRLTVV.

The rearrangement uses TRBV12-3 or TRBV12-4 and TRBJ2-2, with a tentative D call TRBD2 (5 bases). Trimming took off 2 bases at V and 7 bases at J, with 8 bases between the two ends. There are 13 residues in the CDR3. The CDR3 DNA is TGTGCCAGCAGTTTATGGGGAGACGGGGAGCTGTTTTTT. Its protein is CASSLWGDGELFF.

The V gene is TRBV28, the J gene TRBJ1-5; D may be TRBD1 (5 bases). The CDR3 loop spans 15 amino acids. V was pared by 7 bases and J by 3 bases, with 16 bases between. Germline V CDR1 and CDR2: MDHEN, SYDVKM. In DNA form, the CDR3 reads TGTGCCAGCAAGTCGGAAGGGGCGTTCAATCAGCCCCAGCATTTT. Translation: CASKSEGAFNQPQHF.

On this clone itself: The sample contains more than one DNA sequence encoding this CDR3. The genes are TRBV4-1 and TRBJ1-2, with D unclear. The CDR3 has 15 residues. Germline lookup yields CDR1 MGHRA and CDR2 YSYEKL. V lost 0 bases and J 2 bases, leaving 10 bases between the germline ends. This CDR3 is CASSQDAGRNYGYTF. The CDR3 DNA reads TGCGCCAGCAGCCAAGATGCGGGTAGAAACTATGGCTACACCTTC.

V gene TRBV6-5 combines with J gene TRBJ2-7; 10 nucleotides agree with TRBD1. This CDR3 region has 14 residues. Germline values: CDR1 MNHEY, CDR2 SVGAGI. V lost 5 bases and J lost 5; bases outside the gene matches: 6. CDR3 bases: TGTGCCAGCAGTCTACGGACAGGGGGAGACGAGCAGTACTTC. Translated: CASSLRTGGDEQYF.

This rearrangement joins TRBV27 to TRBJ2-7; 7 bases are a match to TRBD1. Germline CDR1 MNHEY, CDR2 SMNVEV (reference sequence). The CDR3 extends over 14 amino acids. V lost 6 bases and J lost 0; bases outside the gene matches: 5. For the CDR3, the DNA is TGTGCCAGCAGATTCCGGGACAGCTCCTACGAGCAGTACTTC. Its protein product is CASRFRDSSYEQYF.

This rearrangement joins TRBV5-1 to TRBJ1-2; D is unresolved. V shed 0 bases and J shed 4 bases, with 13 bases lying between them. CDR3 length: 15 amino acids. Germline assignment: CDR1 SGHRS and CDR2 YFSETQ. CDR3 loop: CASSLASGATYGYTF. CDR3 nucleotides: TGCGCCAGCAGCTTGGCCAGCGGAGCCACCTATGGCTACACCTTC.

CDR3 in amino acids: CASSIGTGLFEAFF. CDR3 DNA: TGTGCCAGTAGTATAGGGACAGGGCTTTTTGAAGCTTTCTTT. The chain recombines TRBV19 with TRBJ1-1; 8 nucleotides match TRBD1. Germline assignment: CDR1 LNHDA and CDR2 SQIVND (reference sequence). V lost 1 base and J lost 7; bases outside the gene matches: 5. There are 14 residues in the CDR3.

This clone was counted once. This chain uses TRBV29-1 with TRBJ2-3, with a tentative D call TRBD1 (5 bases). The V gene's germline CDR1 is SQVTM and CDR2 ANQGSEA. Trimming pared 5 bases from V and 1 base from J, leaving 7 bases between. The CDR3 spans 12 residues. The CDR3 nucleotides read TGCAGCGTTAAGACAGGCACAGATACGCAGTATTTT. Protein: CSVKTGTDTQYF.

As to this clone: One end of the junction fails to match germline, which may point to a read error. The CDR3 spells CASSESTGPNTGELFF. The CDR3 region has the DNA TGTGCTAGCAGCGAATCAACAGGACCCAACACCGGGGAGCTGTTTTTT. This chain links TRBV7-7 with TRBJ2-2, with a possible D match to TRBD1 (5 bases). CDR1 is SSHAT and CDR2 is FNYEAQ in the germline V gene (reference sequence). This CDR3 has 16 residues.

The chain is built from TRBV7-2 and TRBJ1-2; D gene unclear. This CDR3 contains 13 residues. V was pared by 3 bases and J by 5 bases, with 10 bases between. From germline, CDR1 is SGHTA and CDR2 FQGNSA. The CDR3: CASSLGGWYGYTF. The CDR3 DNA reads TGTGCCAGCAGCTTGGGAGGGTGGTATGGCTACACCTTC. Using reference TRBV7-2 and TRBJ1-2 for the parts outside the CDR3, the full variable domain is GAGVSQSPSNKVTEKGKDVELRCDPISGHTALYWYRQSLGQGLEFLIYFQGNSAPDKSGLPSDRFSAERTGGSVSTLTIQRTQQEDSAVYLCASSLGGWYGYTFGSGTRLTVV.

The V and J genes are TRBV2 and TRBJ2-1, with 7 nucleotides matching TRBD1. CDR1 is SNHLY and CDR2 is FYNNEI in the germline V gene. The V segment lost 9 bases and the J segment 7 bases; nucleotides outside the gene matches: 12. This CDR3 has 14 amino acids. The CDR3 reads CARRTGEMLNEQFF. CDR3 coding DNA: TGTGCCAGACGGACAGGCGAAATGTTAAATGAGCAGTTCTTC.